This T cell receptor (beta chain) comes out of a study of CD8 T cells in ankylosing spondylitis (dated by TCRdb to between 2016 and 2019). At the level of the whole study: To find TCR variants linked to disease, the study profiled T cell receptor beta repertoires in ankylosing spondylitis patients and healthy donors. In total, the full study cohort was made up of 85 to 140 healthy donors and 25 ankylosing spondylitis patients. Peripheral blood samples were taken, and synovial fluid was additionally collected from ankylosing spondylitis patients.

The instrument given in TCRdb is Illumina HiSeq 2500. Quantitative 5'-RACE with molecular barcodes was used to prepare TCR beta libraries. Turning to the authors' computational methods: To identify disease-linked TCR variants, a new computational method was used, one built on a probabilistic model of VDJ rearrangement. Using fastp at Q25 and MiXCR, TCRdb reprocessed the public reads and kept productive beta chains. Rows with one shared CDR3 protein collapse into an entry with the most common genes and DNA. For this entry, the V and J calls and clone size follow TCRdb and not the study's own pipeline. Within this sample are about 450,000 distinct CDR3 sequences, with 26% of them counted one time only. The ten largest clones capture 0.89% of the sample. What the work shows at the level of the full study, not this receptor alone: Some motif variants had previously been reported in the synovial fluid and blood of reactive arthritis patients, which suggests shared mechanisms of disease initiation. The disease-linked clones were reported to be significantly enriched in matched synovial fluid samples from ankylosing spondylitis patients. A TCR beta motif of several highly homologous amino acid variants appeared characteristic of blood from ankylosing spondylitis patients. A CD8+ phenotype was shown by the disease-linked clones, which were found at relatively low frequencies in peripheral blood.

Comment on this clonotype: Its antigen specificity is not known. No much larger clone exists at a distance of one base, and base qualities are not known.

The CDR3 has 14 amino acids, counting the end cysteine and phenylalanine. Only the CDR3 DNA stays, 42 bases, in frame from base 1. V gives up 7 bases and J gives up 2 bases, and the segment between their germline ends measures 14 bases. Based on the germline V gene (reference sequence), the CDR1 and CDR2 sequences are SGHAT and FQDESV. The chain links TRBV11-1 with TRBJ1-1; TRBD1 is perhaps the D gene, given 6 matching bases. The source material was blood, either unsorted or a sorted T cell fraction (not recorded which). This receptor was taken from a male donor with ankylosing spondylitis. The CDR3 reads as follows: CASTPDRSNTEAFF. The DNA sequence follows: TGTGCCAGCACCCCAGACAGGAGCAACACTGAAGCTTTCTTT.